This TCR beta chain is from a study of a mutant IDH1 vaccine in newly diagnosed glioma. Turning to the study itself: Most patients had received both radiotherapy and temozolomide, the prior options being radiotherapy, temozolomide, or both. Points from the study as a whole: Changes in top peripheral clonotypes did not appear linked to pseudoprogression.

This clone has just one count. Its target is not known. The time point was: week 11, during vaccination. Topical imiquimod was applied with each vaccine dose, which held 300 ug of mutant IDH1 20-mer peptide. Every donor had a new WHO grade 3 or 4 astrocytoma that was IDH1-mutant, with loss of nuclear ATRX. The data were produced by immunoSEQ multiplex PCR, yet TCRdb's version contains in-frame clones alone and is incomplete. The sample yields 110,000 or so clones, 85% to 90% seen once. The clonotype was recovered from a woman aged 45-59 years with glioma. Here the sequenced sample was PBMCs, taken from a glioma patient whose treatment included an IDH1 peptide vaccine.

Written as DNA, the CDR3 is TGTGCCGAAGACAGGGGGCTCGGTTCACCCCTCCACTTT. It codes for CAEDRGLGSPLHF. V gene TRBV30 combines with J gene TRBJ1-6, with TRBD1 matching 10 bases. V shed 8 bases, J shed 9 bases, and the junction held 7 bases outside the gene matches. Germline CDR1 reads GTSNPN; CDR2 reads SVGIG (reference sequence). The CDR3 is 13 residues long.